This T cell receptor (beta chain) derives from a study of PD-L1 blockade in urothelial cancer. Study at large: Each patient had 0 to 3 earlier chemotherapy regimens. Researchers found blood samples held a median of roughly 140,000 T cells.

The repertoire was sequenced with immunoSEQ multiplex PCR; TCRdb's copy has only in-frame clones and lacks some. The repertoire holds 100,000 to 150,000 clones, with roughly 88% as singletons. Trimming shortened V by 0 bases and J by 7 bases, and 16 bases separated the two germline ends. The CDR3 spans 16 residues. In germline, CDR1 is SGHTA, CDR2 FQGNSA. Time point specified: peripheral blood 6 weeks after treatment start. Locally advanced or metastatic urothelial carcinoma was present in patients. Every patient provided from 1 to 8 samples, collected pretreatment and on-treatment. The chain carries TRBV7-2 and TRBJ2-1; D perhaps matches TRBD2 (7 bases). The origin of this receptor is a man aged 50 to 60 with urothelial cancer. This sample comprised PBMCs, obtained around atezolizumab (anti-PD-L1) treatment. CDR3 nucleotide sequence: TGTGCCAGCAGCTTAGCCGCCGGACTAGGGGGGAATGAGCAGTTCTTC. It translates to CASSLAAGLGGNEQFF.